The next 23 T cell receptor beta chains were all read from a single sample in a study of cytomegalovirus exposure and HLA in healthy donors. Primers: 60 Vbeta forward and 13 Jbeta reverse. This table comes from immunoSEQ multiplex PCR, and its TCRdb copy is limited to in-frame clones, with some not included. The sample lists about 190,000 clones, over 80% occurring once. The sample taken for sequencing was PBMCs. These receptor sequences come from a young man in good health and CMV-seronegative.

The chain combines TRBV7-9 with TRBJ2-1; 8 bases align to TRBD2. The CDR3 extends over 19 amino acids. Germline lookup yields CDR1 SEHNR and CDR2 FQNEAQ (reference sequence). V trimming: 1 base; J trimming: 3 bases; junction bases outside the gene matches: 14. The CDR3 loop is CASSLGGASGSTYYNEQFF. The CDR3 bases are TGTGCCAGCAGCTTAGGAGGGGCTAGCGGGTCTACTTACTACAATGAGCAGTTCTTC. Variable domain in full (rest from reference TRBV7-9 and TRBJ2-1): DTGVSQNPRHKITKRGQNVTFRCDPISEHNRLYWYRQTLGQGPEFLTYFQNEAQLEKSRLLSDRFSAERPKGSFSTLEIQRTEQGDSAMYLCASSLGGASGSTYYNEQFFGPGTRLTVL.

In regard to this clone: Other nucleotide sequences from this sample produce the same CDR3. V and J are TRBV18 and TRBJ1-5; possible D gene TRBD1, 5 bases. V was trimmed by 3 bases and J by 4 bases, leaving 10 bases between them. Germline values: CDR1 KGHSH, CDR2 LQKENI. The CDR3 is 14 residues long. DNA of the CDR3: TGTGCCAGCTCACCTGGGCAGGGTAATCAGCCCCAGCATTTT. It is translated as CASSPGQGNQPQHF.

Here the CDR3 reads CASSLPRGPSSYNEQFF. The CDR3 bases are TGTGCCAGCAGTTTACCCCGCGGGCCAAGCTCCTACAATGAGCAGTTCTTC. The chain couples TRBV27 to TRBJ2-1; maybe TRBD2 (5 bases). This CDR3 region has 17 residues. The V gene lost 2 bases and the J gene lost 0 bases, with 14 bases spanning the gap. CDR1 and CDR2 (germline): MNHEY, SMNVEV (reference sequence).

This chain connects TRBV5-4 to TRBJ2-5; D call uncertain. Looked up from germline, CDR1 is SGHNT and CDR2 is YYREEE (reference sequence). The CDR3 extends over 12 amino acids. With 4 bases removed from V and 2 bases from J, the gap between germline ends came to 6 bases. The DNA of the CDR3 is TGTGCCAGCAGCACAGAACAAGAGACCCAGTACTTC. This encodes CASSTEQETQYF.

In its sample, this clone was seen a few times. CDR3 DNA: TGTGCCAGCACCGGGACAGTGGTAAATTCACCCCTCCACTTT. Its protein product is CASTGTVVNSPLHF. The rearrangement joins TRBV2 to TRBJ1-6; 7 bases are a match to TRBD1. V trimming: 7 bases; J trimming: 7 bases; junction bases outside the gene matches: 7. CDR3 length: 14 amino acids. Germline V gives CDR1 SNHLY, CDR2 FYNNEI.

CDR3 DNA: TGCGCCAGCATACCCCCGCAGGGGGTCCGGTCGGGAACTAATGAAAAACTGTTTTTT. Protein: CASIPPQGVRSGTNEKLFF. The chain combines TRBV10-2 with TRBJ1-4, with 7 bases lining up with TRBD1. CDR1 WSHSY and CDR2 SAAADI come from the germline V gene. Trimming at V came to 7 bases and at J to 1 base, leaving 18 bases not matched to a gene. CDR3 length: 19 residues.

The gene calls are TRBV4-2 and TRBJ2-1, with D perhaps TRBD2 (5 bases). There are 13 residues in the CDR3. With 1 base removed from V and 6 bases from J, the gap between germline ends came to 7 bases. Germline assignment: CDR1 LGHNA and CDR2 YNFKEQ. The CDR3 region has the DNA TGTGCCAGCAGCCAAGCGGGAAGCAATGAGCAGTTCTTC. It codes for CASSQAGSNEQFF.

The CDR3 region is CASTQTGSYEQYF. For the CDR3, the DNA is TGTGCCAGCACCCAGACAGGATCCTACGAGCAGTACTTC. The chain has TRBV6-5 and TRBJ2-7; D possibly corresponds to TRBD1 (6 bases). V lost 7 bases and J 1 base, leaving 11 bases between the germline ends. Germline values: CDR1 MNHEY, CDR2 SVGAGI. This CDR3 has 13 residues.

The J gene is TRBJ2-2, the V gene TRBV4-3, with TRBD2 matching over 8 bases. V was clipped by 7 bases and J by 5 bases; unmatched bases: 9. CDR1 and CDR2 from the germline V gene are LGHNA and YSLEER. The length of the CDR3 is 15 residues. The CDR3 DNA follows: TGCGCCAGCATGACCGGGGGGGCTATTACCGGGGAGCTGTTTTTT. This translates into CASMTGGAITGELFF.

V and J are TRBV7-9 and TRBJ2-1; no definite D call. V lost 7 bases, J lost 6 bases, and 16 bases lay in between. CDR3 length: 14 amino acids. Germline assignment: CDR1 SEHNR and CDR2 FQNEAQ (reference sequence). The CDR3 sequence is CASNSPVGRNEQFF. The CDR3 nucleotides read TGTGCCAGCAACTCACCGGTGGGCCGCAATGAGCAGTTCTTC.

This rearrangement joins TRBV7-2 to TRBJ2-5, with 8 bases fitting TRBD2. Germline CDR1 is SGHTA and CDR2 is FQGNSA. The length of the CDR3 is 13 residues. V was pared by 6 bases and J by 13 bases, with 13 bases of the junction left unmatched. CDR3 bases: TGTGCCAGCAGTCCCGGGACTAGTGGGAGGCTGTACTTC. Protein: CASSPGTSGRLYF.

This sequence joins TRBV5-5 and TRBJ2-7; the D gene is possibly TRBD2 (6 bases). Germline V gene data show CDR1 as SGHKS and CDR2 as YYEKEE (reference sequence). V shed 6 bases and J shed 6 bases, with 25 bases lying between them. There are 16 residues in the CDR3. The CDR3 sequence: CASTPPEGWRAGEQYF. In nucleotides, the CDR3 is TGTGCCAGCACCCCACCTGAAGGTTGGAGAGCGGGCGAGCAGTACTTC.

V and J are TRBV5-1 and TRBJ2-3; possible D gene TRBD1, 6 bases. Germline values: CDR1 SGHRS, CDR2 YFSETQ. V was trimmed by 4 bases and J by 2 bases, leaving 17 bases between them. The CDR3 is 16 amino acids. The DNA for the CDR3 is TGCGCCAGCAGCGGGGAGACAGGCGTTTTCACAGATACGCAGTATTTT. It specifies CASSGETGVFTDTQYF. The complete variable domain, with remaining parts taken from reference TRBV5-1 and TRBJ2-3, reads KAGVTQTPRYLIKTRGQQVTLSCSPISGHRSVSWYQQTPGQGLQFLFEYFSETQRNKGNFPGRFSGRQFSNSRSEMNVSTLELGDSALYLCASSGETGVFTDTQYFGPGTRLTVL.

V and J are TRBV7-6 and TRBJ2-7; 8 bases line up with TRBD1. Germline trimming cut 1 base from V and 3 bases from J; bases unmatched to any gene: 5. There are 15 residues in the CDR3. CDR1 and CDR2 from the germline V gene are SGHVS and FNYEAQ. This chain's CDR3 is CASSLERTGSYEQYF. The CDR3 region has the DNA TGTGCCAGCAGCTTAGAGAGGACAGGGAGCTACGAGCAGTACTTC.

The chain is built from TRBV28 and TRBJ2-3; D is uncertain. CDR3 length equals 11 residues. CDR1 and CDR2 from the germline V gene are MDHEN and SYDVKM. Deletions cut 6 bases from V and 6 bases from J, with 7 bases between. The CDR3 spells CASSLVDTQYF. CDR3 DNA sequence: TGTGCCAGCAGCCTAGTGGATACGCAGTATTTT.

The chain couples TRBV4-1 to TRBJ2-1, with 7 positions matching TRBD2. The CDR3 loop spans 17 amino acids. CDR1 MGHRA and CDR2 YSYEKL come from the germline V gene. The junction had 12 bases not matched to a gene; V was cut back by 3 bases and J by 4 bases. The CDR3, as DNA: TGCGCCAGCAGCCAGCTTACGGGGCGGGGGAGGTACAATGAGCAGTTCTTC. Protein: CASSQLTGRGRYNEQFF.

The V gene is TRBV11-2, the J gene TRBJ2-3; 11 positions match TRBD2. J was trimmed by 4 bases and V by 2 bases; bases with no gene match: 8. Looked up from germline, CDR1 is SGHAT and CDR2 is FQNNGV. This CDR3 has 17 amino acids. CDR3: CASSLRLAGGPADTQYF. The CDR3 nucleotides read TGTGCCAGCAGCTTACGCTTAGCGGGGGGGCCTGCAGATACGCAGTATTTT.

This chain joins TRBV27 and TRBJ2-3; TRBD2 matches 11 bases. In germline, CDR1 is MNHEY, CDR2 SMNVEV (reference sequence). The CDR3 has 15 amino acids. V lost 6 bases to trimming and J lost 3 bases; unmatched junction nucleotides: 5. This CDR3 is CASRLAGAVTDTQYF. The CDR3 nucleotides read TGTGCCAGCAGACTAGCGGGAGCTGTGACAGATACGCAGTATTTT.

The V call is TRBV19, the J call TRBJ1-1; possible D gene TRBD1, 6 bases. This CDR3 has 14 residues. The V end lost 10 bases, the J end lost 3 bases, and 18 bases lay between the germline ends. CDR1 and CDR2 (germline): LNHDA, SQIVND (reference sequence). CDR3 sequence (DNA): TGTGCCATTTTCCCCTCCAGGGGTTACACTGAAGCTTTCTTT. This gives the protein CAIFPSRGYTEAFF.

The chain recombines TRBV30 with TRBJ1-2, with 8 bases aligning to TRBD1. This CDR3 contains 15 residues. Germline loops: CDR1 GTSNPN, CDR2 SVGIG (reference sequence). Unmatched junction bases numbered 9, after V lost 3 bases and J lost 3 bases. CDR3 in amino acids: CAWRGGTGGYYGYTF. The CDR3 DNA reads TGTGCCTGGAGAGGGGGAACAGGGGGTTACTATGGCTACACCTTC.

The V and J genes are TRBV6-6 and TRBJ2-1, with 9 positions matching TRBD2. The J segment lost 8 bases and the V segment lost 2 bases, leaving 10 bases of the junction unmatched. From germline, CDR1 is MNHNY and CDR2 SVGAGI (reference sequence). CDR3 length: 16 residues. The CDR3 nucleotides are TGTGCCAGCAGTTACGCCCGCGGGGGGGCCCAGGATGAGCAGTTCTTC. Translation: CASSYARGGAQDEQFF.

The chain is built from TRBV7-9 and TRBJ1-1, with D possibly TRBD1 on 6 matching bases. Trimming pared 6 bases from V and 1 base from J, leaving 24 bases between. The CDR3 is 18 residues long. CDR1 is SEHNR and CDR2 is FQNEAQ in the germline V gene (reference sequence). This CDR3 reads CASRPAPVGRGKNTEAFF. CDR3 nucleotide sequence: TGTGCCAGCAGGCCCGCTCCCGTCGGCAGGGGCAAGAACACTGAAGCTTTCTTT. Drawing the rest from reference TRBV7-9 and TRBJ1-1, the complete variable domain is DTGVSQNPRHKITKRGQNVTFRCDPISEHNRLYWYRQTLGQGPEFLTYFQNEAQLEKSRLLSDRFSAERPKGSFSTLEIQRTEQGDSAMYLCASRPAPVGRGKNTEAFFGQGTRLTVV.

The rearrangement uses TRBV2 and TRBJ2-3; 9 nucleotides match TRBD2. From germline, CDR1 is SNHLY and CDR2 FYNNEI. Trimming cost V 5 bases and J 3 bases; bases outside gene matches: 3. This CDR3 region has 14 residues. CDR3 sequence (DNA): TGTGCCAGCAGTCTTAGCGGGGGAACAGATACGCAGTATTTT. The encoded protein is CASSLSGGTDTQYF.